These 32 T cell receptor beta chains were sequenced from one sample in a study of cytomegalovirus exposure and HLA in healthy donors. It was with 60 Vbeta and 13 Jbeta primers that the PCR ran. The data were produced by immunoSEQ multiplex PCR, yet TCRdb's version contains in-frame clones alone and is incomplete. The sample lists around 94,000 clones, around 69% seen once, with about 20% in the top ten. The sequenced sample was PBMCs. The receptors were sampled from an older woman in good health and CMV-seropositive.

This clone was counted only a few times. The V call is TRBV9, the J call TRBJ2-1; 8 bases line up with TRBD2. Germline CDR1 SGDLS, CDR2 YYNGEE. The CDR3 runs to 17 residues. Trimming at V came to 0 bases and at J to 4 bases, leaving 9 bases not matched to a gene. Here the CDR3 DNA reads TGTGCCAGCAGCGTAGACAATAGCGGGACTATATACAATGAGCAGTTCTTC. Translated: CASSVDNSGTIYNEQFF.

This sequence joins TRBV5-1 and TRBJ1-2, with 8 bases fitting TRBD1. The CDR3 length is 12 residues. Germline CDR1 is SGHRS and CDR2 is YFSETQ. The junction had 8 bases not matched to a gene; V was cut back by 4 bases and J by 12 bases. The CDR3 DNA is TGCGCCAGCAGCCTTTCCGGGACAGGTAACACCTTC. Amino acid sequence: CASSLSGTGNTF.

This rearrangement joins TRBV5-6 to TRBJ2-1, with a possible D match to TRBD2 (5 bases). CDR1 is SGHDT, CDR2 YYEEEE, per germline. Trimming took 7 bases from V and 6 from J, leaving 17 bases between them. This CDR3 spans 14 amino acids. CDR3 sequence reads: CASLWGRTSNEQFF. DNA of the CDR3: TGTGCCAGCCTCTGGGGAAGAACTAGCAATGAGCAGTTCTTC.

This rearrangement joins TRBV5-6 to TRBJ2-5, with 7 bases identical to TRBD1. Germline V CDR1 and CDR2: SGHDT, YYEEEE. The CDR3 has 16 residues. Losses at the gene ends were 2 bases for V and 0 bases for J; bases not matched to a gene: 7. CDR3 loop: CASSLGTAKYQETQYF. The CDR3 DNA follows: TGTGCCAGCAGCTTAGGGACAGCTAAGTACCAAGAGACCCAGTACTTC.

About this clone: The junction shows a germline mismatch at one end, possibly a read error. In the same sample, other DNA sequences code for this CDR3. The CDR3 nucleotides are TGTGCCAGCAGCAAGGGACAGGCCCTGAACACTGAAGCTTTTTTT. As protein: CASSKGQALNTEAFF. The rearrangement uses TRBV4-2 and TRBJ1-1; 8 positions match TRBD1. Germline CDR1 and CDR2: LGHNA and YNFKEQ. CDR3 length: 15 amino acids.

The chain joins TRBV28 to TRBJ2-1; 12 bases align to TRBD2. Per germline, CDR1 MDHEN and CDR2 SYDVKM. This CDR3 has 21 residues. Trimming took 6 bases from V and 0 from J; bases not matched to a gene: 18. The CDR3 reads CASRPDLGTSGSVSSYNEQFF. The CDR3 DNA is TGTGCCAGCAGACCCGATCTCGGGACTAGCGGGTCCGTAAGCTCCTACAATGAGCAGTTCTTC.

The chain uses TRBV5-1 and TRBJ2-1; 8 bases agree with TRBD2. CDR3 length: 14 residues. The junction had 7 bases not matched to a gene; V was cut back by 5 bases and J by 6 bases. From germline, CDR1 is SGHRS and CDR2 YFSETQ. The chain's CDR3 is CASSRREAVNEQFF. CDR3 nucleotides: TGCGCCAGCAGTAGGCGGGAGGCCGTCAATGAGCAGTTCTTC.

The gene calls are TRBV25-1 and TRBJ1-2, with D uncertain. Germline CDR1 reads MGHDK; CDR2 reads SYGVNS. Trimming cost V 2 bases and J 4 bases, with 8 bases left between them. This CDR3 spans 13 amino acids. CDR3 sequence reads: CASSEGSGYGYTF. The CDR3 coding sequence is TGTGCCAGCAGTGAAGGGTCGGGCTATGGCTACACCTTC.

The chain carries TRBV6-1 and TRBJ2-1, with D maybe TRBD2 (5 bases). The CDR3 has 16 residues. Germline V gene sequence: CDR1 MNHNS, CDR2 SASEGT. V was pared by 3 bases and J by 8 bases, with 20 bases between. Written as DNA, the CDR3 is TGTGCCAGCAGTGATCCCTTGGTGGGAGCAGTCGATGAGCAGTTCTTC. It encodes CASSDPLVGAVDEQFF.

This clone was observed once. This same CDR3 is encoded by further DNA sequences in the sample. The chain links TRBV28 to TRBJ2-2; D remains ambiguous. V was clipped by 6 bases and J by 1 base, with 9 bases between them. Germline V gene data show CDR1 as MDHEN and CDR2 as SYDVKM. There are 14 residues in the CDR3. The CDR3 loop is CASSLRGNTGELFF. The CDR3 DNA is TGTGCCAGCAGCTTACGAGGGAACACCGGGGAGCTGTTTTTT. The full variable domain, with the rest looked up from reference TRBV28 and TRBJ2-2, is DVKVTQSSRYLVKRTGEKVFLECVQDMDHENMFWYRQDPGLGLRLIYFSYDVKMKEKGDIPEGYSVSREKKERFSLILESASTNQTSMYLCASSLRGNTGELFFGEGSRLTVL.

This chain uses TRBV18 with TRBJ1-3, with D possibly being TRBD1 (6 bases). The CDR3 extends over 15 amino acids. V lost 2 bases, J lost 0 bases, and 8 bases lay in between. CDR1 and CDR2 (germline): KGHSH, LQKENI. This CDR3 is CASSPGGVSGNTIYF. The DNA of the CDR3 is TGTGCCAGCTCACCAGGGGGCGTCTCTGGAAACACCATATATTTT.

The chain joins TRBV27 to TRBJ1-2; 7 nucleotides line up with TRBD1. The V and J ends lost 5 bases and 7 bases, in that order; junction bases with no gene match: 7. The germline CDR1 and CDR2 sequences are MNHEY and SMNVEV (reference sequence). The CDR3 has 13 amino acids. The CDR3 bases are TGTGCCAGCAGTCCTGGACAGGTGGGTGGCTACACCTTC. Encoded protein: CASSPGQVGGYTF.

The genes are TRBV9 and TRBJ1-3, with no clear D. V was shortened by 4 bases and J by 4 bases, with 18 bases between the two germline ends. Germline lookup yields CDR1 SGDLS and CDR2 YYNGEE. This CDR3 has 16 residues. The CDR3 sequence is CASSPGRGLGGNTIYF. CDR3 coding DNA: TGTGCCAGCAGCCCAGGCCGGGGATTAGGGGGAAACACCATATATTTT.

This clone appeared a few times. CDR3 nucleotide sequence: TGTGCCAGCAGTTACACCCCAGGGGGCACAGATACGCAGTATTTT. Translation: CASSYTPGGTDTQYF. The chain recombines TRBV6-5 with TRBJ2-3; D perhaps matches TRBD1 (6 bases). Germline V CDR1 and CDR2: MNHEY, SVGAGI. V was clipped by 2 bases and J by 1 base, with 10 bases between them. This CDR3 is built from 15 residues.

The gene calls are TRBV7-9 and TRBJ2-2; TRBD2 might be the D (6 bases). Trimming removed 2 bases at V and 5 bases at J, with 18 bases between. The germline V gene has CDR1 SEHNR and CDR2 FQNEAQ (reference sequence). This CDR3 spans 17 amino acids. This CDR3 is CASSLPTRRGSTGELFF. For the CDR3, the DNA is TGTGCCAGCAGCTTACCAACGAGGAGGGGCTCAACCGGGGAGCTGTTTTTT.

This sequence joins TRBV5-5 and TRBJ2-7; TRBD1 might be the D (5 bases). Trimming left V 0 bases short and J 3 bases short, with 16 bases between. CDR3 length: 16 amino acids. In germline, CDR1 is SGHKS, CDR2 YYEKEE (reference sequence). This CDR3 reads CASSLVVQGGFYEQYF. The CDR3 DNA reads as TGTGCCAGCAGCTTGGTCGTTCAGGGTGGATTCTACGAGCAGTACTTC.

A single count supports this clone. The J gene is TRBJ2-4, the V gene TRBV5-1; TRBD2 agrees at 10 bases. The CDR3 has 17 amino acids. The germline V gene has CDR1 SGHRS and CDR2 YFSETQ. With 3 bases clipped from V and 5 bases from J, the junction kept 11 bases outside the gene matches. CDR3 DNA: TGCGCCAGCAGCTCCTTAGCTAGCGGGAGTGCGCAAAACATTCAGTACTTC. Translated: CASSSLASGSAQNIQYF.

The rearrangement uses TRBV28 and TRBJ2-5; 7 bases are a match to TRBD2. Trimming at V came to 7 bases and at J to 6 bases, leaving 14 bases not matched to a gene. The CDR3 is 15 residues long. Germline V gene sequence: CDR1 MDHEN, CDR2 SYDVKM. The CDR3 is CASTRAGGTGKTQYF. The CDR3 DNA is TGTGCCAGCACCCGCGCCGGGGGGACTGGGAAGACCCAGTACTTC.

J is TRBJ2-7 and V is TRBV27; TRBD1 matches at 9 bases. This CDR3 has 15 amino acids. Trimming cost V 6 bases and J 3 bases; bases outside gene matches: 9. Germline V gives CDR1 MNHEY, CDR2 SMNVEV (reference sequence). The CDR3 sequence is CASSTPTGGRYEQYF. For the CDR3, the DNA is TGTGCCAGCAGCACACCTACAGGGGGCCGCTACGAGCAGTACTTC.

This rearrangement joins TRBV5-1 to TRBJ2-5; 11 nucleotides line up with TRBD2. Trimming took 0 bases from V and 0 from J; bases not matched to a gene: 4. Germline V gene sequence: CDR1 SGHRS, CDR2 YFSETQ. The CDR3 covers 17 residues. CDR3 sequence (DNA): TGCGCCAGCAGCTTGGCTGGGACTAGCGGCCACCAAGAGACCCAGTACTTC. It specifies CASSLAGTSGHQETQYF.

This chain uses TRBV9 with TRBJ2-7; 12 nucleotides align to TRBD2. CDR3 length: 15 amino acids. V lost 3 bases to trimming and J lost 5 bases; unmatched junction nucleotides: 6. Looked up from germline, CDR1 is SGDLS and CDR2 is YYNGEE. The CDR3: CASSAPGLAGHEQYF. The CDR3 nucleotides read TGTGCCAGCAGCGCCCCGGGACTAGCGGGCCACGAGCAGTACTTC.

The chain joins TRBV11-2 to TRBJ2-7; D remains ambiguous. V shed 5 bases and J shed 0 bases, with 14 bases lying between them. The germline V gene encodes CDR1 SGHAT and CDR2 FQNNGV. This CDR3 spans 15 amino acids. The CDR3 region is CASSPLALSSYEQYF. The CDR3 bases are TGTGCCAGCAGCCCGCTGGCTCTCAGCTCCTACGAGCAGTACTTC. Filled out from reference TRBV11-2 and TRBJ2-7, the complete variable domain reads EAGVAQSPRYKIIEKRQSVAFWCNPISGHATLYWYQQILGQGPKLLIQFQNNGVVDDSQLPKDRFSAERLKGVDSTLKIQPAKLEDSAVYLCASSPLALSSYEQYFGPGTRLTVT.

The chain joins TRBV6-5 to TRBJ2-1; TRBD1 agrees at 9 bases. The germline V gene has CDR1 MNHEY and CDR2 SVGAGI. V gave up 10 bases and J gave up 8 bases; unmatched junction bases: 9. The CDR3 extends over 13 amino acids. CDR3 protein: CAIGTGIEDEQFF. CDR3 coding DNA: TGTGCCATAGGGACAGGGATCGAGGATGAGCAGTTCTTC.

The V call is TRBV30, the J call TRBJ2-1; tentative D call: TRBD1 (7 bases). CDR1 is GTSNPN, CDR2 SVGIG, per germline (reference sequence). Trimming removed 3 bases from V and 12 bases from J, with 18 bases in between. The CDR3 consists of 13 residues. The CDR3 DNA reads TGTGCCTGGAGGCCGGACTACGCAGGGGGGCAGTTCTTC. Translation: CAWRPDYAGGQFF.

In DNA form, the CDR3 reads TGTGCCAGCAGCTATCTCCCGAACACTGAAGCTTTCTTT. It yields the protein CASSYLPNTEAFF. This chain connects TRBV11-2 to TRBJ1-1; D is uncertain. The germline CDR1 and CDR2 sequences are SGHAT and FQNNGV. V was shortened by 4 bases and J by 1 base, with 7 bases between the two germline ends. This CDR3 comprises 13 residues. Full variable domain (rest looked up from reference TRBV11-2 and TRBJ1-1): EAGVAQSPRYKIIEKRQSVAFWCNPISGHATLYWYQQILGQGPKLLIQFQNNGVVDDSQLPKDRFSAERLKGVDSTLKIQPAKLEDSAVYLCASSYLPNTEAFFGQGTRLTVV.

The chain carries TRBV18 and TRBJ2-2, with 8 positions matching TRBD2. Germline CDR1 and CDR2: KGHSH and LQKENI. This CDR3 comprises 16 residues. Trimming removed 2 bases from V and 4 bases from J; junction bases left unmatched: 6. CDR3 protein: CASSPSAGDVTGELFF. CDR3 DNA: TGTGCCAGCTCACCATCAGCGGGAGATGTCACCGGGGAGCTGTTTTTT.

The rearrangement uses TRBV28 and TRBJ2-7; TRBD1 agrees at 7 bases. V trimming: 6 bases; J trimming: 5 bases; junction bases outside the gene matches: 7. This CDR3 comprises 13 residues. In germline, CDR1 is MDHEN, CDR2 SYDVKM. The CDR3 sequence is CASRQTGADEQYF. Written as DNA, the CDR3 is TGTGCCAGCAGACAAACAGGGGCGGACGAGCAGTACTTC.

V usage is TRBV4-2 and J usage is TRBJ1-6; maybe TRBD1 (5 bases). Between the trimmed V and J ends, which lost 5 bases and 6 bases, there was a span of 14 bases. The CDR3 spans 15 residues. Germline V lookup: CDR1 LGHNA, CDR2 YNFKEQ. In DNA form, the CDR3 reads TGTGCCAGCAGCGTACGACAGTATGGTAATTCACCCCTCCACTTT. It codes for CASSVRQYGNSPLHF.

The CDR3 spells CASWGGAGEKLFF. CDR3 DNA sequence: TGTGCCAGCTGGGGAGGGGCTGGTGAAAAACTGTTTTTT. This chain uses TRBV28 with TRBJ1-4, with a possible D match to TRBD1 (5 bases). Between the trimmed V and J ends, which lost 8 bases and 7 bases, there was a span of 14 bases. There are 13 residues in the CDR3. From germline, CDR1 is MDHEN and CDR2 SYDVKM.

The rearrangement links TRBV2 to TRBJ2-1; D might be TRBD2 (5 bases). CDR1 is SNHLY, CDR2 FYNNEI, per germline. This CDR3 has 15 amino acids. Trimming took off 3 bases at V and 0 bases at J, with 9 bases between the two ends. The CDR3 sequence is CASSEDSSSYNEQFF. The CDR3 region has the DNA TGTGCCAGCAGTGAGGACTCCAGCTCCTACAATGAGCAGTTCTTC.

The J gene is TRBJ1-3, the V gene TRBV5-1; a weak D match, TRBD1 (6 bases). The CDR3 loop spans 14 amino acids. CDR1 and CDR2 from the germline V gene are SGHRS and YFSETQ. Trimming removed 4 bases at V and 7 bases at J, with 15 bases between. CDR3 sequence (DNA): TGCGCCAGCAGCCCCGCGGGGGCGGCGAACACCATATATTTT. Translated: CASSPAGAANTIYF. The full variable domain, its missing parts supplied by reference TRBV5-1 and TRBJ1-3, is KAGVTQTPRYLIKTRGQQVTLSCSPISGHRSVSWYQQTPGQGLQFLFEYFSETQRNKGNFPGRFSGRQFSNSRSEMNVSTLELGDSALYLCASSPAGAANTIYFGEGSWLTVV.

The chain recombines TRBV6-5 with TRBJ2-1, with 11 bases matching TRBD2. The germline CDR1 and CDR2 sequences are MNHEY and SVGAGI. The V gene end was trimmed by 7 bases and the J gene end by 9 bases; junction bases not matched to a gene: 5. CDR3 size: 13 residues. This CDR3 reads CASTWTSGLEQFF. In DNA form, the CDR3 reads TGTGCCAGCACATGGACTAGCGGGCTTGAGCAGTTCTTC.